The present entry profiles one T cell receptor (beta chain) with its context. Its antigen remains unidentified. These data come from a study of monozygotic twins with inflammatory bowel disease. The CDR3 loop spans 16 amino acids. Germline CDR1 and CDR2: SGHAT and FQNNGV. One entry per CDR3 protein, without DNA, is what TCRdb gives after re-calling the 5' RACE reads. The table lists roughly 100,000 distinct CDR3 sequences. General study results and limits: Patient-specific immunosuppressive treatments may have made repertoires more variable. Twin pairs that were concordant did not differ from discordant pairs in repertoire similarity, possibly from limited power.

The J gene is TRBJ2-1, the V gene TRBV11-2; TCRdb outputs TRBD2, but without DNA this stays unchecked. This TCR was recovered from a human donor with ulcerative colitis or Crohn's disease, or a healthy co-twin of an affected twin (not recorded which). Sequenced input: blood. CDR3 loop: CASSLFPGGQLNEQFF.